This record concerns one T cell receptor beta chain sequence. These data are taken from a study of blood T cells in healthy people across ages. A sample-barcoded 5' primer and a J-beta primer mix were used in a second PCR of about 7 to 12 cycles. TCRdb used MiXCR to reprocess the 5' RACE reads, holding one entry per CDR3 protein. The table has around 1,000,000 distinct CDR3 sequences, almost 25% seen once. In germline, CDR1 is SQVTM, CDR2 ANQGSEA. V lost 0 bases and J 5 bases, leaving 10 bases between the germline ends. The CDR3 runs 13 residues. The sample also formed part of further work on T cells of mothers and their children. According to that study: A few healthy Caucasian mothers gave samples, and so did their six children.

The rearrangement joins TRBV29-1 to TRBJ2-5; D remains unclear. Sequencing was done on a sample of blood. The origin of this receptor is a girl under 10 years old in good health. The CDR3 region has the DNA TGCAGCGTTGAAGAGCGCACCGGGGAGACCCAGTACTTC. Its protein is CSVEERTGETQYF.